This T cell receptor (beta chain) was captured in a study of blood T cells in healthy people across ages. In germline, CDR1 is MGHRA, CDR2 YSYEKL. After removal of 4 bases from V and 2 bases from J, the junction contained 10 bases not matched to a gene. The CDR3 loop spans 17 amino acids. This clonotype is a singleton in its sample. Its antigen remains unknown. Study-level findings and limits: Measured against age, TCR beta diversity per million T cells decreased in a roughly linear manner.

A second PCR of about 7 to 12 cycles used a sample-barcoded 5' primer and a J-beta primer mix. In TCRdb, the 5' RACE reads were re-called with MiXCR into one record per CDR3 protein. The sample has fewer than 2,000,000 distinct CDR3 sequences, 30% to 35% seen once. Extractions gave at least 5.5 micrograms of total RNA per sample. The sequencing sample was made of blood. The TCR was taken from a woman in her thirties in good health. This chain uses TRBV4-1 with TRBJ1-4; 7 bases agree with TRBD1. In DNA form, the CDR3 reads TGCGCCAGCAGCCTACGAGGGGCGACAGGGACTAATGAAAAACTGTTTTTT. Translated: CASSLRGATGTNEKLFF.